A single sample is the source of the 14 T cell receptor beta chains below, sequenced in a study of cytomegalovirus exposure and HLA in healthy donors. The PCR contained 60 Vbeta and 13 Jbeta primers. Profiled with immunoSEQ multiplex PCR; TCRdb holds only in-frame clones, not every one. The table includes roughly 190,000 clones, roughly 73% detected once. The source material was PBMCs. These receptors were collected from a female donor in good health and CMV-seronegative.

There are many counts of this clone. The V call is TRBV5-1, the J call TRBJ1-3, with D hard to call. V lost 7 bases and J lost 0, with 11 bases in between. This CDR3 is built from 14 residues. Germline V gene lookup returns CDR1 SGHRS and CDR2 YFSETQ. The CDR3 DNA reads TGCGCCAGCGGCCTTCAAGACTCTGGAAACACCATATATTTT. Its protein is CASGLQDSGNTIYF.

Worth noting for this clone: A read error may produce the germline difference seen at one junction end. The V gene is TRBV2, the J gene TRBJ2-2; 7 positions match TRBD1. The CDR3 consists of 14 residues. Germline CDR1 is SNHLY and CDR2 is FYNNEI. The CDR3, as DNA: TGTGCCAGCAAAGGGGACAGCAACATCGGGGAGCTGTTTTTT. Its translation is CASKGDSNIGELFF.

This rearrangement joins TRBV6-6 to TRBJ2-3, with TRBD2 matching over 9 bases. In germline, CDR1 is MNHNY, CDR2 SVGAGI (reference sequence). V lost 2 bases, J lost 5 bases, and 8 bases stayed unmatched. The CDR3 runs 16 residues. For the CDR3, the DNA is TGTGCCAGCAGTTACGCGACCAGCGGGGGGAGAGATACGCAGTATTTT. This gives the protein CASSYATSGGRDTQYF.

The chain carries TRBV5-6 and TRBJ2-3; a weak D match, TRBD1 (6 bases). The V end was cut by 3 bases, the J end by 1 base, with 15 bases between. Per germline, CDR1 SGHDT and CDR2 YYEEEE. This CDR3 is 16 amino acids long. The CDR3 coding sequence is TGTGCCAGCAGCTGGAGGACAGTAACAGGCACAGATACGCAGTATTTT. This sequence encodes CASSWRTVTGTDTQYF. The full variable domain, completed using reference TRBV5-6 and TRBJ2-3, is DAGVTQSPTHLIKTRGQQVTLRCSPKSGHDTVSWYQQALGQGPQFIFQYYEEEERQRGNFPDRFSGHQFPNYSSELNVNALLLGDSALYLCASSWRTVTGTDTQYFGPGTRLTVL.

This chain uses TRBV6-4 with TRBJ2-1, with TRBD2 matching over 10 bases. Trimming cost V 6 bases and J 3 bases; bases outside gene matches: 5. This CDR3 spans 15 amino acids. The germline gives CDR1 MRHNA, CDR2 SNTAGT. CDR3 amino acids: CASSVLAGDYNEQFF. The CDR3 DNA follows: TGTGCCAGCAGCGTTCTAGCGGGGGACTACAATGAGCAGTTCTTC.

This chain connects TRBV4-3 to TRBJ2-1, with D perhaps matching TRBD1 (5 bases). Germline V gene data show CDR1 as LGHNA and CDR2 as YSLEER. The CDR3 is 16 residues long. V was clipped by 0 bases and J by 4 bases, with 13 bases between them. In nucleotides, the CDR3 is TGCGCCAGCAGCCAAGAATTGGACACCGCTTACAATGAGCAGTTCTTC. This encodes CASSQELDTAYNEQFF.

This sequence joins TRBV27 and TRBJ1-6, with 10 bases aligning to TRBD1. The CDR3 totals 14 residues. From germline, CDR1 is MNHEY and CDR2 SMNVEV (reference sequence). With 5 bases clipped from V and 8 bases from J, the junction kept 3 bases outside the gene matches. This chain's CDR3 is CASSLGQGYSPLHF. The CDR3 DNA follows: TGTGCCAGCAGTCTGGGACAGGGGTATTCACCCCTCCACTTT.

This clone was counted once. V and J are TRBV6-5 and TRBJ2-5; TRBD1 matches 7 bases. Germline loops: CDR1 MNHEY, CDR2 SVGAGI. Trimming at V came to 5 bases and at J to 2 bases, leaving 2 bases not matched to a gene. This CDR3 is 13 amino acids long. In DNA, the CDR3 is TGTGCCAGCAGTCGGGACAGACAAGAGACCCAGTACTTC. Translated: CASSRDRQETQYF.

CDR3 protein: CSVEEAGVQGGQFF. In DNA, the CDR3 is TGCAGCGTTGAGGAGGCAGGGGTACAGGGGGGGCAGTTCTTC. The chain employs TRBV29-1 and TRBJ2-1; 8 bases are shared with TRBD1. In germline, CDR1 is SQVTM, CDR2 ANQGSEA. Trimming cost V 3 bases and J 12 bases; bases outside gene matches: 13. This CDR3 comprises 14 residues.

The chain recombines TRBV30 with TRBJ1-2; D is perhaps TRBD1 (5 bases). The CDR3 totals 13 residues. Germline V gene lookup returns CDR1 GTSNPN and CDR2 SVGIG (reference sequence). Deletions cut 4 bases from V and 4 bases from J, with 13 bases between. As DNA, the CDR3 is TGTGCCTGGAATTGGCAGGGAGGCTATGGCTACACCTTC. Translating gives CAWNWQGGYGYTF.

The rearrangement uses TRBV28 and TRBJ1-1; D is undetermined. Germline CDR1 and CDR2: MDHEN and SYDVKM. This CDR3 is built from 11 residues. The germline V and J ends were trimmed by 7 bases and 3 bases, with 6 bases remaining between them. The CDR3 DNA follows: TGTGCCAGCATACAGTACACTGAAGCTTTCTTT. Its translation: CASIQYTEAFF. Filled out from reference TRBV28 and TRBJ1-1, the complete variable domain reads DVKVTQSSRYLVKRTGEKVFLECVQDMDHENMFWYRQDPGLGLRLIYFSYDVKMKEKGDIPEGYSVSREKKERFSLILESASTNQTSMYLCASIQYTEAFFGQGTRLTVV.

This chain uses TRBV7-2 with TRBJ2-3, with TRBD2 matching over 7 bases. V trimming: 3 bases; J trimming: 3 bases; junction bases outside the gene matches: 6. The CDR3 length is 15 residues. The germline V gene encodes CDR1 SGHTA and CDR2 FQGNSA. CDR3 nucleotide sequence: TGTGCCAGCAGCTTTTTGGGGGGGGAAACAGATACGCAGTATTTT. Its protein product is CASSFLGGETDTQYF.

The V call is TRBV28, the J call TRBJ2-7; D ambiguous. Germline-derived CDR1 and CDR2 are MDHEN and SYDVKM. The CDR3 consists of 14 residues. V lost 5 bases and J lost 0, with 11 bases in between. CDR3 DNA sequence: TGTGCCAGCAGTAGATCTTCGGGCTCCTACGAGCAGTACTTC. Its translation: CASSRSSGSYEQYF.

A note on this clone: At one of its ends the junction is not consistent with the germline gene, which may arise from a read error. This chain uses TRBV29-1 with TRBJ1-1; unclear D gene. The CDR3 covers 13 residues. From germline, CDR1 is SQVTM and CDR2 ANQGSEA. CDR3 sequence: CSVEGRVGPEAFF. CDR3 bases: TGCAGCGTGGAAGGGAGGGTTGGGCCTGAAGCTTTCTTT.